These T cell receptor beta chains were read from a single sample in a study of blood T cell repertoires in COVID-19. Here immunoSEQ multiplex PCR was the method, and the copy in TCRdb shows in-frame clones only, minus some. This sample has 55,000 to 75,000 clones, with over 70% found just once. What was sequenced was peripheral blood. Every receptor here comes from a human donor in a cohort sampled during active COVID-19. Both conserved end residues are part of each CDR3. Each record gives: clone size, D gene, V gene, J gene, CDR3 DNA, CDR3 protein. A D gene is named only where the DNA matches it firmly. A clone size is listed for some rows: how often the clone was seen (once, few, many), or a class if it is expanded.

NA	NA	TRBV7-9	TRBJ1-2	TGTGCCAGCAGCCATTGGGAGGTGTCAGCCTATGGCTACACCTTC	CASSHWEVSAYGYTF
NA	NA	TRBV20-1	TRBJ2-7	TGCAGTGCTAGTAGGAGCAGCTCCTACGAGCAGTACTTC	CSASRSSSYEQYF
NA	TRBD2	TRBV5-6	TRBJ2-4	TGTGCCAGCAGCTTGGTATTCGGCGGGGGAGCGGCCAAAAACATTCAGTACTTC	CASSLVFGGGAAKNIQYF
NA	NA	TRBV2	TRBJ1-6	TGTGCCAGCAGTACAGATTATAATTCACCCCTCCACTTT	CASSTDYNSPLHF
NA	NA	TRBV7-9	TRBJ2-2	TGTGCCAGCAGCTTAGGGCTCGACGGGGAGCTGTTTTTT	CASSLGLDGELFF
NA	TRBD1	TRBV5-1	TRBJ2-5	TGCGCCAGCAGACAAGGGACAGGGGGAGAGACCCAGTACTTC	CASRQGTGGETQYF
NA	TRBD1	TRBV19	TRBJ1-2	TGTGCCAGCGGGACAGCTCGGCGAGTTGGCTACACCTTC	CASGTARRVGYTF
NA	NA	TRBV18	TRBJ1-1	TGTGCCAGCTCACCCCGAGAGAACACTGAAGCTTTCTTT	CASSPRENTEAFF
NA	TRBD2	TRBV10-3	TRBJ2-3	TGTGCCATCAGCGGGACTAGCGGGACCACAGATACGCAGTATTTT	CAISGTSGTTDTQYF
NA	NA	TRBV5-1	TRBJ2-5	TGCGCCAGCAGCCCGGGAAGGGCCGGCGAGACCCAGTACTTC	CASSPGRAGETQYF
NA	NA	TRBV29-1	TRBJ2-7	TGCAGCGTGCAATTCTCCTTCGGGCAGGGGAGGGTCGAGCAGTACTTC	CSVQFSFGQGRVEQYF
once	TRBD1	TRBV6-5	TRBJ2-7	TGTGCCAGCAGAGCCGGGACAGGGGATTACGAGCAGTACTTC	CASRAGTGDYEQYF
NA	NA	TRBV4-2	TRBJ1-2	TGTGCCAGCAGCCAAGTTGGTACACCCATACAGGGTGGCTACACCTTC	CASSQVGTPIQGGYTF
NA	TRBD1	TRBV5-1	TRBJ1-6	TGCGCCAGCAGCTCTCAGGGGGTGGGGAATTCACCCCTCCACTTT	CASSSQGVGNSPLHF
NA	NA	TRBV27	TRBJ2-7	TGTGCCAGCAGTTTACGCCAGGGTTCCTACGAGCAGTACTTC	CASSLRQGSYEQYF
NA	NA	TRBV7-9	TRBJ1-4	TGTGCCAGCAGCTTGCAGGGCTCTAATGAAAAACTGTTTTTT	CASSLQGSNEKLFF
NA	NA	TRBV21-1	TRBJ1-1	TGTGCCAGCAGCAGAAAGGACAGTGTCGACACTGAAGCTTTCTTT	CASSRKDSVDTEAFF
NA	TRBD2	TRBV5-1	TRBJ2-5	TGCGCCAGCAGCTTGGGACTAGCGGGGGGGCCGGTGGGAGAGACCCAGTACTTC	CASSLGLAGGPVGETQYF
NA	NA	TRBV7-8	TRBJ2-7	TGTGCCAGCAGCCCGAGGAGGGGCTCAACTTTCTCCTACGAGCAGTACTTC	CASSPRRGSTFSYEQYF
NA	TRBD1	TRBV10-3	TRBJ2-6	TGTGCCATCAGTGAAGACAGGGGCAACTCTGGGGCCAACGTCCTGACTTTC	CAISEDRGNSGANVLTF
NA	TRBD2	TRBV6-1	TRBJ2-4	TGTGCCAGCAGTGAGGGCGGGGGGCGCAGCGTTCAGTACTTC	CASSEGGGRSVQYF
NA	TRBD1	TRBV2	TRBJ1-5	TGTGCCAGCAGCCAGGACAGGGAACAGCCCCAGCATTTT	CASSQDREQPQHF
NA	NA	TRBV6-5	TRBJ1-1	TGTGCCAGCAGTTACAGGGGAGGGACTGAAGCTTTCTTT	CASSYRGGTEAFF
NA	NA	TRBV11-3	TRBJ2-5	TGTGCCAGCAGCTTAGGGGGGCAGGAAGAGACCCAGTACTTC	CASSLGGQEETQYF
NA	NA	TRBV11-2	TRBJ2-6	TGTGCCAGCAGCCACAGAACTGGGGCCAACGTCCTGACTTTC	CASSHRTGANVLTF
NA	TRBD1	TRBV18	TRBJ1-1	TGTGCCAGCTCACCTCCCGGTGGAGGGGGCTTGAACACTGAAGCTTTCTTT	CASSPPGGGGLNTEAFF
NA	NA	TRBV19	TRBJ1-5	TGTGCCAGTAGCTTGCAGGGGATAAATGGCAATCAGCCCCAGCATTTT	CASSLQGINGNQPQHF
NA	TRBD1	TRBV9	TRBJ2-7	TGTGCCAGCAGCGTATCGGGACAGTGGCGCAACGAGCAGTACTTC	CASSVSGQWRNEQYF
NA	TRBD1	TRBV3-1/TRBV3-2	TRBJ1-1	TGTGCCAGCAGCCGACAGGGGGACACTGAAGCTTTCTTT	CASSRQGDTEAFF
NA	NA	TRBV5-1	TRBJ2-1	TGCGCCAGCAGCGAGGGACTTAACTACAATGAGCAGTTCTTC	CASSEGLNYNEQFF
NA	TRBD1	TRBV18	TRBJ1-3	TGTGCCAGCTCACCCACGGGACAGGGCACTGGAAACACCATATATTTT	CASSPTGQGTGNTIYF
NA	NA	TRBV6-5	TRBJ1-5	TGTGCCAGCAGTCCCACGGGCAATCAGCCCCAGCATTTT	CASSPTGNQPQHF
NA	NA	TRBV20-1	TRBJ2-6	TGCAGTGCCAGTCCTGTCAGCTCTGGGGCCAACGTCCTGACTTTC	CSASPVSSGANVLTF
NA	TRBD1	TRBV11-2	TRBJ1-5	TGTGCCAGCAGCTTCCAGGGGGTTGGCCAGCCCCAGCATTTT	CASSFQGVGQPQHF
NA	TRBD2	TRBV11-2	TRBJ2-7	TGTGCCAGCAGCTTAACTAGCGGGAGGGTGGGGGCCAACGAGCAGTACTTC	CASSLTSGRVGANEQYF
NA	TRBD2	TRBV27	TRBJ2-2	TGTGCCAGCAAAAGGCTAGCGGTGAACACCGGGGAGCTGTTTTTT	CASKRLAVNTGELFF
few	NA	TRBV3-1/TRBV3-2	TRBJ2-5	TGTGCCAGCAGCCGCGCAAGCGGCGTTCAAGAGACCCAGTACTTC	CASSRASGVQETQYF
NA	NA	TRBV12-3/TRBV12-4	TRBJ1-1	TGTGCCAGCAGTTTAGGAGGGAACGGCGAAGCTTTCTTT	CASSLGGNGEAFF
NA	TRBD1	TRBV10-3	TRBJ1-6	TGTGCCATCAGGCGGACAGGGAGCTCCTATAATTCACCCCTCCACTTT	CAIRRTGSSYNSPLHF
NA	NA	TRBV29-1	TRBJ1-2	TGCAGCGCGGGGACGGGGAACTATGGCTACACCTTC	CSAGTGNYGYTF
NA	TRBD2	TRBV9	TRBJ2-7	TGTGCCAGCAGCGCCAGGACTAGCGGGACCCTCGAGCAGTACTTC	CASSARTSGTLEQYF
NA	NA	TRBV2	TRBJ2-7	TGTGCCAGCAGTAGCGGTCTGACCTACGAGCAGTACTTC	CASSSGLTYEQYF
NA	TRBD1	TRBV29-1	TRBJ1-6	TGCAGCGATCGACAGGGATGCTATAATTCACCCCTCCACTTT	CSDRQGCYNSPLHF
NA	TRBD2	TRBV2	TRBJ2-3	TGTGCCAGCAGAGGTCAGCTAGCGGGAAGCACAGATACGCAGTATTTT	CASRGQLAGSTDTQYF
once	TRBD1	TRBV18	TRBJ1-4	TGTGCCAGCTCACCATCGGCAGGGGGGAATGAAAAACTGTTTTTT	CASSPSAGGNEKLFF
NA	TRBD1	TRBV6-5	TRBJ1-2	TGTGCCAGCACCTGGGACAGCTCTTACTATGGCTACACCTTC	CASTWDSSYYGYTF
NA	NA	TRBV19	TRBJ1-2	TGTGCCCGCGGGGGGGGGACCTTTGGTGGCTACACCTTC	CARGGGTFGGYTF